This T cell receptor beta chain was recovered during a study of blood T cell repertoires in COVID-19. Study overall: T cells, B-cell-depleted T cells, or PBMCs provided the cDNA or gDNA that served as material.

Only in-frame clones appear in the TCRdb table, and some are missing; sequencing was by immunoSEQ multiplex PCR. The profile shows about 60,000 clones, around 80% of them singletons. CDR1 and CDR2 from the germline V gene are SGHRS and YFSETQ. The CDR3 loop spans 13 amino acids. V dropped 0 bases and J dropped 6 bases, with 9 bases sitting between them. Sequences were obtained from peripheral blood. This clonotype was sampled from a woman aged 80 or over with acute or convalescent COVID-19. This chain uses TRBV5-1 with TRBJ1-1; D is uncertain. CDR3: CASSLAVGPEAFF. The CDR3 DNA follows: TGCGCCAGCAGCTTGGCGGTGGGCCCTGAAGCTTTCTTT.